Each of the 22 T cell receptor beta chains below was sequenced from the same sample in a study of blood T cell repertoires in COVID-19 (dated by TCRdb to 2019 to 2021). Libraries were built with the immunoSEQ multiplex PCR assay. TCRdb provides this immuneACCESS table in a form limited to in-frame rearrangements. Some clones are lacking; in checked studies, under half of them reflect an unresolved V gene, and why the rest are absent is not known. The sample table contains about 270,000 clones; only one count was recorded for 86% of them. The ten most abundant clones make up approximately 6% of the sample. The sequenced sample consisted of peripheral blood. The receptors derive from a woman at least 80 years old with COVID-19, enrolled during active disease.

The CDR3 DNA sequence: TGTGCCAGCAGCTTAGCGGCAGGGGGTATCTACGAGCAGTACGTC. Protein: CASSLAAGGIYEQYV. The chain recombines TRBV7-8 with TRBJ2-7, with TRBD1 identical over 7 bases. The CDR3 has 15 amino acids. The junction had 5 bases not matched to a gene; V was cut back by 0 bases and J by 3 bases. Germline V gene lookup returns CDR1 SGHVS and CDR2 FQNEAQ.

This clone was seen more than once but under ten times. Additional DNA sequences in this sample encode the identical CDR3. The V and J genes are TRBV7-2 and TRBJ2-1, with 9 bases fitting TRBD2. CDR3 size: 15 residues. J lost 4 bases, V lost 2 bases, and 3 bases had no gene match. CDR1 is SGHTA, CDR2 FQGNSA, per germline. The CDR3 sequence is CASSLSGGTYNEQFF. In DNA form, the CDR3 reads TGTGCCAGCAGCTTAAGCGGGGGGACATACAATGAGCAGTTCTTC.

This chain links TRBV5-4 with TRBJ2-2; 8 bases match TRBD2. CDR1 SGHNT and CDR2 YYREEE come from the germline V gene (reference sequence). The junction had 6 bases not matched to a gene; V was cut back by 1 base and J by 4 bases. The CDR3 sequence is 16 residues long. The CDR3 DNA reads TGTGCCAGCAGCTTGTCACTAGCGGTGGGCACCGGGGAGCTGTTTTTT. It codes for CASSLSLAVGTGELFF. The full variable domain, with the rest looked up from reference TRBV5-4 and TRBJ2-2, is ETGVTQSPTHLIKTRGQQVTLRCSSQSGHNTVSWYQQALGQGPQFIFQYYREEENGRGNFPPRFSGLQFPNYSSELNVNALELDDSALYLCASSLSLAVGTGELFFGEGSRLTVL.

This chain's CDR3 is CAWSAGQGAGNQPQHF. In DNA form, the CDR3 reads TGTGCCTGGAGTGCCGGACAGGGGGCTGGCAATCAGCCCCAGCATTTT. The gene calls are TRBV30 and TRBJ1-5, with 11 bases aligning to TRBD1. The CDR3 is 16 residues long. The trim removed 1 base at V and 2 bases at J, leaving 4 bases unmatched. Germline V CDR1 and CDR2: GTSNPN, SVGIG (reference sequence). Using reference TRBV30 and TRBJ1-5 for the parts outside the CDR3, the full variable domain is SQTIHQWPATLVQPVGSPLSLECTVEGTSNPNLYWYRQAAGRGLQLLFYSVGIGQISSEVPQNLSASRPQDRQFILSSKKLLLSDSGFYLCAWSAGQGAGNQPQHFGDGTRLSIL.

This rearrangement joins TRBV9 to TRBJ1-3, with D hard to call. CDR1 SGDLS and CDR2 YYNGEE come from the germline V gene. The V gene lost 0 bases and the J gene lost 4 bases, with 5 bases spanning the gap. CDR3 size: 13 residues. DNA for the CDR3: TGTGCCAGCAGCGTAGATCCGGGAAACACCATATATTTT. This encodes CASSVDPGNTIYF.

CDR3 residues: CSVEGASGVDTQYF. DNA for the CDR3: TGCAGCGTTGAAGGGGCTAGCGGGGTGGATACGCAGTATTTT. The chain combines TRBV29-1 with TRBJ2-3; 9 positions match TRBD2. This CDR3 comprises 14 residues. Germline V gives CDR1 SQVTM, CDR2 ANQGSEA. V was clipped by 1 base and J by 6 bases; unmatched bases: 5.

The chain joins TRBV7-2 to TRBJ2-7; D remains unclear. The CDR3 is made up of 11 amino acids. Germline V gene sequence: CDR1 SGHTA, CDR2 FQGNSA. V was shortened by 2 bases and J by 3 bases, with 2 bases between the two germline ends. The CDR3 DNA is TGTGCCAGCAGCTTACACTACGAGCAGTACTTC. Its protein is CASSLHYEQYF.

CDR3 nucleotide sequence: TGTGCCAGCAGCCAACTTAGCGGGGGGGCCGGGGAGCTGTTTTTT. The encoded protein is CASSQLSGGAGELFF. The chain couples TRBV3-1 (or the pseudogene TRBV3-2) to TRBJ2-2; 11 bases agree with TRBD2. Trimming took 2 bases from V and 6 from J; bases not matched to a gene: 2. Germline V gene sequence: CDR1 LGHDT, CDR2 YNNKEL (reference sequence). The length of the CDR3 is 15 residues.

This rearrangement joins TRBV28 to TRBJ2-5, with 7 bases matching TRBD1. This CDR3 region has 13 residues. The germline V gene encodes CDR1 MDHEN and CDR2 SYDVKM. V lost 8 bases, J lost 5 bases, and 8 bases stayed unmatched. CDR3 residues: CASGLTGVETQYF. CDR3 nucleotides: TGTGCCAGCGGCCTTACAGGGGTGGAGACCCAGTACTTC.

This clone has only one observation. The chain is built from TRBV6-7 and TRBJ1-5, with 8 bases fitting TRBD1. TRBV6-7 is reported as an ORF; its role is uncertain. The CDR3 is 17 amino acids. The V gene end was trimmed by 1 base and the J gene end by 6 bases; junction bases not matched to a gene: 11. CDR3 sequence reads: CASSYFVRTGLFQPQHF. CDR3 in DNA: TGTGCCAGCAGTTACTTTGTCAGGACAGGGCTTTTTCAGCCCCAGCATTTT.

CDR3: CASSPVPGQGAQLFF. The CDR3 region has the DNA TGCGCCAGCAGCCCCGTCCCGGGACAGGGGGCTCAACTGTTTTTT. V and J are TRBV5-1 and TRBJ1-4; TRBD1 matches 12 bases. CDR3 length: 15 amino acids. Germline V gene sequence: CDR1 SGHRS, CDR2 YFSETQ. The junction had 10 bases not matched to a gene; V was cut back by 4 bases and J by 12 bases.

V gene TRBV7-8 combines with J gene TRBJ2-7, with D possibly being TRBD2 (5 bases). Trimming shortened V by 5 bases and J by 7 bases, and 15 bases separated the two germline ends. The CDR3 is 13 residues long. Per germline, CDR1 SGHVS and CDR2 FQNEAQ. The CDR3 sequence is CASSPLGPGEQYF. The CDR3 DNA reads as TGTGCCAGCAGCCCCCTAGGACCGGGGGAGCAGTACTTC.

The genes are TRBV6-5 and TRBJ1-4, with D possibly matching TRBD1 (6 bases). With 6 bases removed from V and 6 bases from J, the gap between germline ends came to 14 bases. The CDR3 runs to 14 residues. Germline lookup yields CDR1 MNHEY and CDR2 SVGAGI. In nucleotides, the CDR3 is TGTGCCAGCAGCTTAGACAGGACGGATGAAAAACTGTTTTTT. Residues: CASSLDRTDEKLFF.

The V and J genes are TRBV6-1 and TRBJ1-2; TRBD1 agrees at 9 bases. The CDR3 runs to 14 residues. With 2 bases clipped from V and 7 bases from J, the junction kept 5 bases outside the gene matches. The germline gives CDR1 MNHNS, CDR2 SASEGT. CDR3 in amino acids: CASSEPTGGGGYTF. CDR3 bases: TGTGCCAGCAGTGAACCGACAGGGGGTGGTGGCTACACCTTC.

This sequence joins TRBV19 and TRBJ1-2; 9 bases map to TRBD1. CDR1 is LNHDA, CDR2 SQIVND, per germline (reference sequence). This CDR3 contains 13 residues. Unmatched junction bases numbered 7, after V lost 6 bases and J lost 8 bases. This CDR3 is CASRLGTGYGYTF. CDR3 in DNA: TGTGCCAGTAGACTCGGGACAGGGTACGGCTACACCTTC.

The rearrangement links TRBV24-1 to TRBJ1-4, with TRBD1 identical over 7 bases. This CDR3 is 14 amino acids long. Looked up from germline, CDR1 is KGHDR and CDR2 is SFDVKD. The J segment lost 5 bases and the V segment lost 9 bases, leaving 8 bases of the junction unmatched. The CDR3 DNA reads TGTGCCACCTCGGGCGGGACAGCCAATGAAAAACTGTTTTTT. Protein product: CATSGGTANEKLFF.

The J gene is TRBJ2-1, the V gene TRBV5-1; 10 nucleotides agree with TRBD2. This CDR3 spans 14 amino acids. Germline CDR1 reads SGHRS; CDR2 reads YFSETQ. The J segment lost 2 bases and the V segment lost 4 bases, leaving 0 bases of the junction unmatched. The CDR3 region has the DNA TGCGCCAGCAGCGGGACTAGCGCCTACAATGAGCAGTTCTTC. Residues: CASSGTSAYNEQFF.

The V gene is TRBV24-1, the J gene TRBJ1-5; 7 bases agree with TRBD1. Germline values: CDR1 KGHDR, CDR2 SFDVKD. The CDR3 extends over 16 amino acids. Trimming removed 3 bases from V and 3 bases from J; junction bases left unmatched: 7. CDR3 nucleotide sequence: TGTGCCACCAGTGATAGAACGACAGGGCCCAATCAGCCCCAGCATTTT. Amino acids: CATSDRTTGPNQPQHF.

This chain uses TRBV19 with TRBJ2-3; 8 positions agree with TRBD2. The CDR3 sequence is 15 residues long. Germline CDR1 reads LNHDA; CDR2 reads SQIVND (reference sequence). The V gene end was trimmed by 10 bases and the J gene end by 3 bases; junction bases not matched to a gene: 12. As DNA, the CDR3 is TGTGCCACCCAGCCTCGGGGGGGCCTGACAGATACGCAGTATTTT. Translating it yields CATQPRGGLTDTQYF.

The V and J genes are TRBV4-3 and TRBJ1-2; no firm D call. Germline V CDR1 and CDR2: LGHNA, YSLEER. Trimming cost V 0 bases and J 7 bases, with 15 bases left between them. The CDR3 sequence is 15 residues long. This CDR3 reads CASSQDQGGSGGYTF. CDR3 bases: TGCGCCAGCAGCCAAGATCAAGGAGGAAGCGGTGGCTACACCTTC.

J is TRBJ1-5 and V is TRBV6-6; 8 nucleotides align to TRBD1. The CDR3 runs 15 residues. Trimming cost V 8 bases and J 1 base; bases outside gene matches: 7. Germline V CDR1 and CDR2: MNHNY, SVGAGI (reference sequence). The chain's CDR3 is CASLAGGESNQPQHF. The CDR3, as DNA: TGTGCCAGCTTAGCAGGGGGCGAGAGCAATCAGCCCCAGCATTTT.

Written as DNA, the CDR3 is TGCGCCAGCAGCCAAAGGGACAGGGGAACTAACTATGGCTACACCTTC. Translating it yields CASSQRDRGTNYGYTF. The rearrangement links TRBV4-3 to TRBJ1-2, with 10 bases fitting TRBD1. V was clipped by 2 bases and J by 0 bases; unmatched bases: 3. Germline-derived CDR1 and CDR2 are LGHNA and YSLEER. The CDR3 runs 16 residues.